This T cell receptor beta chain emerged from a study of early T cells in non-severe SARS-CoV-2 infection (dated by TCRdb to 2020 to 2023). Concerning the study at large: Because TCR sequencing relied on bulk RNA taken from unsorted whole blood, pairing of alpha and beta chains was not possible. Overall study results and their limits: VDJdb matching was skewed toward anti-spike CD8 responses and likely underestimated virus-specific expansions by missing private and CD4 specificities.

A case-control design nested within a healthcare worker cohort in London, UK, was used, with weekly nasopharyngeal swab PCR tests and blood sampling performed. Healthcare workers were recruited between 23 and 31 March 2020, during the week of the UK lockdown, and were followed weekly for up to about 15 weeks. Library preparation employed 5' RACE. TCRdb lists the instrument as NextSeq 500. The TCR library protocol attached unique molecular identifiers to individual cDNA molecules to correct for sequencing error and PCR bias. Both TCR alpha and beta chains were sequenced, and tight co-correlation was observed between alpha and beta sequence abundances in each sample. On the study's bioinformatics: V gene, J gene and CDR3 annotation of TCR sequences was performed with Decombinator V4. Expanded TCRs were defined as changing significantly between any two time points under a Poisson model with p below 0.0001. TCR abundances were normalised to the total number of TCRs sequenced per sample and expressed as counts per million. MAIT TCRs were defined by TRAV1-2 paired with TRAJ12, TRAJ20 or TRAJ33, and iNKT TCRs by TRAV10 paired with TRAJ18. VDJdb, accessed 1 November 2021, was searched for CMV, EBV and SARS-CoV-2 annotated TCRs, with TCRs annotated for multiple antigens excluded. Through fastp at Q25 and MiXCR, TCRdb rebuilt clones from the public reads, retaining in-frame beta chains. Every CDR3 protein is listed once, alongside the most common genes and DNA of its rows. The authors' filters were not applied to this entry. The sample yields about 80,000 distinct CDR3 sequences; more than 10% were counted once. Roughly 3.1% of the sample belongs to the ten largest clones.

This clonotype was observed a handful of times. It lacks a known antigen. No per-base quality is available; no much larger clone lies one base away. Via the germline V gene (reference sequence), CDR1 is LNHDA and CDR2 SQIVND. The CDR3 goes from the cysteine to the phenylalanine over 14 residues. Only the CDR3 DNA stays, 42 bases, in frame from base 1. Compared with germline, V lacks 7 bases and J lacks 4 bases; bases without a gene match: 9. This clonotype was sampled from an adult who was a healthcare worker with PCR-confirmed SARS-CoV-2 infection or an uninfected control (not recorded which). The chain employs TRBV19 and TRBJ1-1, with TRBD1 identical over 7 junction bases. The sequenced sample was whole blood. Here the CDR3 is given as CASTQMTGITEAFF. The DNA sequence reads TGTGCCAGTACCCAAATGACAGGGATCACTGAAGCTTTCTTT.